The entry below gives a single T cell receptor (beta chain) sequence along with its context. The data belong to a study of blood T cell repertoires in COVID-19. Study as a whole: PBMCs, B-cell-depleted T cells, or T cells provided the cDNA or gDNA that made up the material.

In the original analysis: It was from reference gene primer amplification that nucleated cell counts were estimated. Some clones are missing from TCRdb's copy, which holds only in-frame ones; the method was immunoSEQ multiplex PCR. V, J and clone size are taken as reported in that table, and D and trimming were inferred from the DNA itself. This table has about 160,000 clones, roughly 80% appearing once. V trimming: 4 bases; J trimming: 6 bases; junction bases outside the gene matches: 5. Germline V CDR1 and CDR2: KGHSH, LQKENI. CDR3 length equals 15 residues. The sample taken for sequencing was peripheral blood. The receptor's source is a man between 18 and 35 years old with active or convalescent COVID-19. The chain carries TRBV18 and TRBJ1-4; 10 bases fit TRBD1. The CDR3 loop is CASSLGQGTDEKLFF. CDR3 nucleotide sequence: TGTGCCAGCTCACTGGGACAGGGGACAGATGAAAAACTGTTTTTT.